The 32 T cell receptor beta chains listed next were all sequenced from one sample in a study of T-cell reconstitution after alpha-beta-depleted transplantation in children (dated by TCRdb to the mid-2010s). Libraries were made using PCR. Sequencing took place on an Illumina HiSeq 2500. TCR libraries were prepared with molecular barcoding, using unique molecular identifiers to normalize TCRbeta repertoire quantification. TCRdb reworked the public reads: Q25 trimming with fastp, MiXCR clone assembly, productive beta chains retained. Duplicate CDR3 protein sequences are folded into a single record with the most common DNA and genes. The sample contains 200,000 or so distinct CDR3 sequences, approximately 6% of them found a single time. Roughly 4.7% of the sample belongs to the ten largest clones. The treatment or condition label here, explained by the study, means: allogeneic hematopoietic cell transplantation with graft depleted of TCRalphabeta T cells and CD19 B cells.

Sequencing used PBMCs, obtained before TCRalphabeta/CD19-depleted stem cell transplant. These receptors were obtained from a girl under three years old with combined immunodeficiency, due to receive a stem cell transplant.

The chain combines TRBV7-8 with TRBJ1-1; D may be TRBD1 (6 bases). Germline V gene sequence: CDR1 SGHVS, CDR2 FQNEAQ. V gave up 3 bases and J gave up 5 bases, with 22 bases separating them. The CDR3 is 17 residues long. The DNA of the CDR3 is TGTGCCAGCAGCTTTTTTTACCTCTCGGAGAGGGGGACTGAAGCTTTCTTT. It specifies CASSFFYLSERGTEAFF.

This clonotype has ten or more counts. The genes are TRBV29-1 and TRBJ1-6, with a possible D match to TRBD1 (6 bases). The germline gives CDR1 SQVTM, CDR2 ANQGSEA. The V and J ends lost 5 bases and 9 bases respectively, with 14 bases between them. The CDR3 is 13 residues long. CDR3 protein: CSVRDTGVSPLHF. The CDR3 DNA reads TGCAGCGTTAGGGACACCGGAGTTTCACCCCTCCACTTT.

The table lists this clonotype with many counts. The chain combines TRBV7-9 with TRBJ2-3; 7 nucleotides match TRBD2. V lost 4 bases, J lost 11 bases, and 9 bases stayed unmatched. This CDR3 comprises 13 residues. The V gene's germline CDR1 is SEHNR and CDR2 FQNEAQ (reference sequence). DNA for the CDR3: TGTGCCAGCAGCTCATCGGGGGGAATGGGGCAGTATTTT. Translation: CASSSSGGMGQYF.

V is TRBV4-3 and J is TRBJ2-2; 8 positions match TRBD2. The trim removed 4 bases at V and 3 bases at J, leaving 4 bases unmatched. The CDR3 is 15 amino acids. The germline CDR1 and CDR2 sequences are LGHNA and YSLEER. The CDR3 DNA reads as TGCGCCAGCAGCCTAGCGGGGTACCACACCGGGGAGCTGTTTTTT. Translation gives CASSLAGYHTGELFF.

This clonotype was detected many times. J is TRBJ2-3 and V is TRBV5-1; 8 nucleotides agree with TRBD1. V dropped 4 bases and J dropped 0; count of bases not matched to a gene: 7. CDR3 size: 16 residues. Looked up from germline, CDR1 is SGHRS and CDR2 is YFSETQ. DNA of the CDR3: TGCGCCAGCAGCCGACAGGGGAGTGGGAGCACAGATACGCAGTATTTT. It encodes CASSRQGSGSTDTQYF.

This clonotype was picked up many times. The chain combines TRBV6-9 with TRBJ2-7; 7 bases align to TRBD1. Germline V lookup: CDR1 MNHGY, CDR2 SVAAGI. The CDR3 sequence is 15 residues long. The V and J ends lost 5 bases and 3 bases, in that order; junction bases with no gene match: 10. CDR3 protein: CASSRHLHRGYEQYF. The CDR3 bases are TGTGCCAGCAGTCGCCACCTACACAGGGGCTACGAGCAGTACTTC.

This clonotype was picked up many times. The gene calls are TRBV12-3 or TRBV12-4 and TRBJ2-1; no definite D call. V was clipped by 5 bases and J by 8 bases, with 10 bases between them. This CDR3 spans 12 amino acids. The CDR3 DNA is TGTGCCAGCAGTCCCGATAGCCATGAGCAGTTCTTC. It is translated as CASSPDSHEQFF.

The CDR3 spells CASSEFRGQTQYF. The CDR3 DNA follows: TGTGCCAGCAGTGAATTCAGGGGTCAGACCCAGTACTTC. The V and J genes are TRBV6-1 and TRBJ2-5; maybe TRBD1 (6 bases). Germline-derived CDR1 and CDR2 are MNHNS and SASEGT. The CDR3 loop spans 13 amino acids. Trimming removed 2 bases at V and 6 bases at J, with 10 bases between.

This rearrangement joins TRBV29-1 to TRBJ2-2; 9 nucleotides match TRBD2. V trimming: 5 bases; J trimming: 6 bases; junction bases outside the gene matches: 10. CDR1 and CDR2 from the germline V gene are SQVTM and ANQGSEA. The CDR3 has 15 residues. CDR3 DNA: TGCAGCGTTCTGCGGGGGGGGTGGGTAGCCGGGGAGCTGTTTTTT. Protein sequence: CSVLRGGWVAGELFF.

This clonotype was detected ten times or more. The genes are TRBV6-2 or TRBV6-3 and TRBJ1-5; 9 bases align to TRBD1. J gave up 4 bases and V 6 bases, and 7 bases lay outside the gene matches. This CDR3 is 15 amino acids long. Germline CDR1 is MNHEY and CDR2 is SVGEGT. The CDR3: CASRLDRGENQPQHF. CDR3 DNA sequence: TGTGCCAGCAGGCTCGACAGGGGGGAAAATCAGCCCCAGCATTTT.

The chain carries TRBV4-1 and TRBJ1-1, with a possible D match to TRBD1 (6 bases). CDR3 length: 15 amino acids. Trimming cost V 8 bases and J 5 bases, with 21 bases left between them. Germline V gene sequence: CDR1 MGHRA, CDR2 YSYEKL. The CDR3 here is CASRELGGRRTEAFF. The CDR3 DNA follows: TGCGCCAGCCGGGAACTGGGGGGGCGGAGGACTGAAGCTTTCTTT.

V gene TRBV7-8 combines with J gene TRBJ2-5; 13 nucleotides line up with TRBD2. There are 17 residues in the CDR3. The V and J ends lost 5 bases and 2 bases, in that order; junction bases with no gene match: 8. The V gene's germline CDR1 is SGHVS and CDR2 FQNEAQ. The CDR3 bases are TGTGCCAGCAGCGATCTCCGACTAGCGGGAGGACAAGAGACCCAGTACTTC. The encoded protein is CASSDLRLAGGQETQYF.

Many counts were recorded for this clonotype. The chain couples TRBV5-8 to TRBJ2-3; tentatively, D is TRBD2 (5 bases). The V gene lost 2 bases and the J gene lost 4 bases, with 11 bases spanning the gap. The CDR3 consists of 14 residues. Germline CDR1 is SGHTS and CDR2 is YDEGEE. CDR3 coding DNA: TGTGCCAGCAGCTTCGTTGGGAGCGCAGATACGCAGTATTTT. Translating it yields CASSFVGSADTQYF.

The chain is built from TRBV30 and TRBJ2-1, with D hard to call. V lost 8 bases and J 7 bases, leaving 12 bases between the germline ends. The CDR3 length is 11 residues. Germline-derived CDR1 and CDR2 are GTSNPN and SVGIG (reference sequence). Written as DNA, the CDR3 is TGTGCCGCGAATTTTGGGAATGAGCAGTTCTTC. Residues: CAANFGNEQFF.

As regards this clonotype: A much larger clone differs from this one at a single base, so this may be a read error. The rearrangement uses TRBV12-3 or TRBV12-4 and TRBJ2-1; D is uncertain. Trimming took 6 bases from V and 7 from J, leaving 13 bases between them. This CDR3 has 13 residues. The CDR3 nucleotides are TGTGCCAGCAGCCCCCTAGGAAAGAATGAGCAGTTCTTC. Translation: CASSPLGKNEQFF.

The chain joins TRBV5-6 to TRBJ1-2; tentative D call: TRBD1 (6 bases). CDR1 and CDR2 from the germline V gene are SGHDT and YYEEEE. The CDR3 totals 13 residues. Trimming stripped 1 base from V and 8 bases from J, with 12 bases between. The CDR3 reads CASSLMGARGYTF. The CDR3 coding sequence is TGTGCCAGCAGCTTGATGGGGGCGCGGGGCTACACCTTC.

This clonotype appeared many times. The chain uses TRBV9 and TRBJ2-1; 8 nucleotides align to TRBD2. The CDR3 covers 14 residues. V trimming: 0 bases; J trimming: 5 bases; junction bases outside the gene matches: 1. Germline-derived CDR1 and CDR2 are SGDLS and YYNGEE. In DNA, the CDR3 is TGTGCCAGCAGCGTAGAACTAGCGGACAATGAGCAGTTCTTC. Translation gives CASSVELADNEQFF.

This clonotype was seen at least ten times. The rearrangement links TRBV28 to TRBJ2-1; the match to TRBD2 covers 8 bases. CDR1 and CDR2 from the germline V gene are MDHEN and SYDVKM. CDR3 length: 21 residues. J gave up 0 bases and V 3 bases, and 19 bases lay outside the gene matches. CDR3 coding DNA: TGTGCCAGCAGTTTCCCCAGCGGTGGAGCGGGGGTTTGGGGCTCCTACAATGAGCAGTTCTTC. Translated: CASSFPSGGAGVWGSYNEQFF.

Turning to this clonotype: This clone may be a read error of a much larger clone one base away. The rearrangement uses TRBV29-1 and TRBJ1-2; D is undetermined. V gave up 5 bases and J gave up 0 bases, with 10 bases separating them. There are 13 residues in the CDR3. Germline-derived CDR1 and CDR2 are SQVTM and ANQGSEA. Here the CDR3 reads CSVPELTNYGYTF. CDR3 sequence (DNA): TGCAGCGTTCCGGAACTGACTAACTATGGCTACACCTTC. The full variable domain, rest sourced from reference TRBV29-1 and TRBJ1-2, is SAVISQKPSRDICQRGTSLTIQCQVDSQVTMMFWYRQQPGQSLTLIATANQGSEATYESGFVIDKFPISRPNLTFSTLTVSNMSPEDSSIYLCSVPELTNYGYTFGSGTRLTVV.

In this sample, this clonotype turned up many times. The rearrangement links TRBV7-2 to TRBJ2-7, with TRBD2 matching over 7 bases. In germline, CDR1 is SGHTA, CDR2 FQGNSA. This CDR3 has 15 residues. V shed 2 bases, J shed 7 bases, and the junction held 11 bases outside the gene matches. The CDR3 DNA sequence: TGTGCCAGCAGCTTACGGCTAGCGGACCGGGGGGAGCAGTACTTC. Protein product: CASSLRLADRGEQYF.

This clonotype occurred many times. The CDR3 coding sequence is TGTGCCAGCAGCCAAGGGACAGGGCCCCCGCAGTATTTT. Its translation: CASSQGTGPPQYF. This sequence joins TRBV4-2 and TRBJ2-3, with 8 bases lining up with TRBD1. Trimming took 1 base from V and 10 from J; bases not matched to a gene: 4. Germline V lookup: CDR1 LGHNA, CDR2 YNFKEQ. The CDR3 totals 13 residues.

This clonotype was counted ten times or more. The chain combines TRBV29-1 with TRBJ2-1; 10 positions match TRBD1. From germline, CDR1 is SQVTM and CDR2 ANQGSEA. The CDR3 is 14 residues long. Unmatched junction bases numbered 2, after V lost 3 bases and J lost 3 bases. Here the CDR3 reads CSVDGTGVYNEQFF. The CDR3 DNA sequence: TGCAGCGTTGATGGGACAGGGGTCTACAATGAGCAGTTCTTC.

This clonotype was counted at least ten times. The genes are TRBV7-9 and TRBJ2-3; maybe TRBD1 (6 bases). V lost 2 bases and J 2 bases, leaving 14 bases between the germline ends. This CDR3 has 16 amino acids. The germline V gene has CDR1 SEHNR and CDR2 FQNEAQ (reference sequence). The CDR3 DNA reads TGTGCCAGCAGCTTAAGGACAGTCGGAAACACAGATACGCAGTATTTT. It translates to CASSLRTVGNTDTQYF.

This clonotype was seen repeatedly, ten times or more. CDR3 in DNA: TGCAGTGTGGACAGTGAAGCTTTCTTT. Its translation: CSVDSEAFF. The rearrangement joins TRBV29-1 to TRBJ1-1; tentatively, D is TRBD1 (6 bases). The germline V gene encodes CDR1 SQVTM and CDR2 ANQGSEA. This CDR3 comprises 9 residues.

This clonotype was found many times. The chain uses TRBV7-2 and TRBJ2-1, with 10 bases that match TRBD2. Germline V gives CDR1 SGHTA, CDR2 FQGNSA. CDR3 length: 20 amino acids. The trim removed 2 bases at V and 4 bases at J, leaving 17 bases unmatched. CDR3 nucleotides: TGTGCCAGCAGCTTACTTTACTCGTCGATGACTAGCGGGCCATACAATGAGCAGTTCTTC. Its translation is CASSLLYSSMTSGPYNEQFF. Full variable domain (rest looked up from reference TRBV7-2 and TRBJ2-1): GAGVSQSPSNKVTEKGKDVELRCDPISGHTALYWYRQSLGQGLEFLIYFQGNSAPDKSGLPSDRFSAERTGGSVSTLTIQRTQQEDSAVYLCASSLLYSSMTSGPYNEQFFGPGTRLTVL.

The chain is built from TRBV7-2 and TRBJ1-1; maybe TRBD1 (6 bases). Germline-derived CDR1 and CDR2 are SGHTA and FQGNSA. This CDR3 contains 16 residues. The V gene lost 1 base and the J gene lost 1 base, with 13 bases spanning the gap. The CDR3 bases are TGTGCCAGCAGCTTAGGGGTGCAGGGACAGAACACTGAAGCTTTCTTT. Protein product: CASSLGVQGQNTEAFF.

This clonotype was seen many times. The chain links TRBV5-1 to TRBJ2-5; the match to TRBD2 covers 7 bases. The CDR3 runs 16 residues. Germline values: CDR1 SGHRS, CDR2 YFSETQ. J lost 4 bases, V lost 5 bases, and 14 bases had no gene match. The CDR3 loop reads CASSPIGGSPSETQYF. CDR3 sequence (DNA): TGCGCCAGCAGTCCTATTGGCGGGAGCCCCTCAGAGACCCAGTACTTC.

Ten or more counts support this clonotype. The CDR3 nucleotides are TGTGCCAGCAGCAGCGTAAACGTGGAGACCCAGTACTTC. Translated: CASSSVNVETQYF. V is TRBV6-6 and J is TRBJ2-5; D is unclear. V lost 6 bases to trimming and J lost 5 bases, with 13 bases between them. Per the germline V gene, CDR1 is MNHNY and CDR2 is SVGAGI (reference sequence). CDR3 length equals 13 residues.

This clonotype was found many times. CDR3: CAISGLRESSYNEQFF. The CDR3 nucleotides read TGTGCCATCAGTGGGTTGCGGGAGAGCTCCTACAATGAGCAGTTCTTC. This chain links TRBV10-3 with TRBJ2-1, with 7 positions matching TRBD2. The V segment lost 4 bases and the J segment 0 bases; nucleotides outside the gene matches: 6. CDR1 ENHRY and CDR2 SYGVKD come from the germline V gene. The CDR3 extends over 16 amino acids.

At least ten counts were recorded for this clonotype. V gene TRBV5-1 combines with J gene TRBJ1-1; possibly TRBD1 for D (5 bases). The CDR3 consists of 15 residues. Trimming left V 4 bases short and J 1 base short, with 14 bases between. CDR1 and CDR2 (germline): SGHRS, YFSETQ. Written as DNA, the CDR3 is TGCGCCAGCAGCCCAAGGGGAGAAGGGAACACTGAAGCTTTCTTT. Protein product: CASSPRGEGNTEAFF.

This clonotype has a count of ten or more. J is TRBJ1-5 and V is TRBV20-1; 7 bases fit TRBD1. With V trimmed by 3 bases and J by 7 bases, 6 bases remained unmatched. Germline CDR1 is DFQATT and CDR2 is SNEGSKA (reference sequence). CDR3 length: 13 residues. CDR3 region: CSASRGVEQPQHF. The CDR3 DNA is TGCAGTGCTAGCAGGGGGGTAGAGCAGCCCCAGCATTTT.

This clonotype was detected ten times or more. The V call is TRBV12-3 or TRBV12-4, the J call TRBJ2-1; TRBD2 agrees at 11 bases. The ends lost 5 bases at V and 2 bases at J; junction bases unmatched: 2. The CDR3 has 15 residues. The CDR3 coding sequence is TGTGCCAGCAGTCAACTAGCGGGAGCCTACAATGAGCAGTTCTTC. Encoded protein: CASSQLAGAYNEQFF.